The subject of this entry is one T cell receptor beta chain. The sample originates from a study of blood T cell repertoires in COVID-19. Looking at the study overall: PBMCs, B-cell-depleted T cells, or T cells provided the cDNA or gDNA that made up the material.

The germline V and J ends were trimmed by 4 bases and 1 base, with 14 bases remaining between them. Germline V gene data show CDR1 as SGHRS and CDR2 as YFSETQ. The CDR3 runs to 15 residues. Clones were sequenced by immunoSEQ multiplex PCR, and TCRdb holds only the in-frame ones, with some missing. The sample lists some 48,000 clones, more than 75% occurring once. The clonotype was recovered from a human donor in a cohort sampled during active COVID-19. This chain connects TRBV5-1 to TRBJ1-1, with D possibly TRBD1 on 5 matching bases. Material: peripheral blood. The DNA for the CDR3 is TGCGCCAGCAGCCTCTTAGGACACCCGAACACTGAAGCTTTCTTT. Translated, it gives CASSLLGHPNTEAFF.